The 31 T cell receptor beta chains listed next were all sequenced from one sample in a study of OX40 agonist ivuxolimab in advanced cancers. Libraries were prepared by immunoSEQ multiplex PCR; TCRdb keeps only in-frame clonotypes and omits some of them. The sample yields about 44,000 clones, 80% seen once. The source was CD4+ or CD8+ T cells sorted from blood, collected in a trial of the OX40 agonist ivuxolimab. The receptors stem from an adult with an advanced solid tumor such as melanoma, head and neck, liver or kidney cancer.

The gene calls are TRBV7-8 and TRBJ2-2; 10 bases are a match to TRBD2. J was trimmed by 1 base and V by 1 base; bases with no gene match: 3. This CDR3 is 17 amino acids long. Germline V gives CDR1 SGHVS, CDR2 FQNEAQ. Here the CDR3 DNA reads TGTGCCAGCAGCTTAGTTTCTAGCGGGAGGAACACCGGGGAGCTGTTTTTT. Its protein product is CASSLVSSGRNTGELFF.

The rearrangement uses TRBV5-1 and TRBJ2-1, with D hard to call. Trimming cost V 1 base and J 7 bases, with 18 bases left between them. Per the germline V gene, CDR1 is SGHRS and CDR2 is YFSETQ. The CDR3 has 16 amino acids. CDR3 protein: CASSLMAVGSRNEQFF. DNA for the CDR3: TGCGCCAGCAGCTTGATGGCGGTAGGATCTAGGAATGAGCAGTTCTTC.

This chain joins TRBV6-1 and TRBJ2-7; tentatively, D is TRBD1 (5 bases). Germline loops: CDR1 MNHNS, CDR2 SASEGT. The V end was cut by 6 bases, the J end by 2 bases, with 17 bases between. This CDR3 is built from 15 residues. CDR3 DNA: TGTGCCAGCAGGAAGGTAGTTCAGGGCACCTACGAGCAGTACTTC. Translating gives CASRKVVQGTYEQYF.

The chain couples TRBV2 to TRBJ2-5; either TRBD1 or TRBD2 may supply D (5 bases each). Trimming removed 7 bases at V and 5 bases at J, with 17 bases between. The CDR3 totals 14 residues. Germline V gene data show CDR1 as SNHLY and CDR2 as FYNNEI. The DNA for the CDR3 is TGTGCCAGCACCAGGACTTGGGGGAGTGAGACCCAGTACTTC. Translation: CASTRTWGSETQYF.

This clone was observed a few times. The J gene is TRBJ2-7, the V gene TRBV29-1, with D possibly being TRBD1 (6 bases). Germline loops: CDR1 SQVTM, CDR2 ANQGSEA. The V end lost 6 bases, the J end lost 2 bases, and 17 bases lay between the germline ends. The CDR3 runs 14 residues. The CDR3 is CSVLLQGFPYEQYF. Written as DNA, the CDR3 is TGCAGCGTCCTTTTACAGGGTTTCCCCTACGAGCAGTACTTC.

The chain uses TRBV7-2 and TRBJ1-1; D remains unclear. The V gene's germline CDR1 is SGHTA and CDR2 FQGNSA. The CDR3 is made up of 14 amino acids. The V gene lost 4 bases and the J gene lost 0 bases, with 9 bases spanning the gap. The CDR3 sequence is CASSWGGVNTEAFF. The CDR3 nucleotides read TGTGCCAGCAGCTGGGGTGGAGTGAACACTGAAGCTTTCTTT. Looking up the rest from reference TRBV7-2 and TRBJ1-1 gives the full variable domain: GAGVSQSPSNKVTEKGKDVELRCDPISGHTALYWYRQSLGQGLEFLIYFQGNSAPDKSGLPSDRFSAERTGGSVSTLTIQRTQQEDSAVYLCASSWGGVNTEAFFGQGTRLTVV.

V gene TRBV6-5 combines with J gene TRBJ2-5; 7 bases line up with TRBD1. The V and J ends lost 5 bases and 2 bases, in that order; junction bases with no gene match: 5. Germline CDR1 is MNHEY and CDR2 is SVGAGI. This CDR3 is 14 amino acids long. The CDR3 here is CASSRGQLQETQYF. In DNA form, the CDR3 reads TGTGCCAGCAGTCGGGGACAGCTACAAGAGACCCAGTACTTC.

The gene calls are TRBV6-5 and TRBJ1-5; TRBD1 might be the D (5 bases). The CDR3 has 15 residues. Germline V gives CDR1 MNHEY, CDR2 SVGAGI. Trimming stripped 4 bases from V and 0 bases from J, with 10 bases between. The CDR3 loop reads CASSFTGDSNQPQHF. As DNA, the CDR3 is TGTGCCAGCAGTTTCACAGGAGATAGCAATCAGCCCCAGCATTTT.

This chain uses TRBV6-1 with TRBJ1-5; the D is unclear. Germline V gene sequence: CDR1 MNHNS, CDR2 SASEGT. CDR3 length: 15 residues. Trimming stripped 3 bases from V and 0 bases from J, with 9 bases between. The CDR3 region has the DNA TGTGCCAGCAGTGATTTGGGGTATAGCAATCAGCCCCAGCATTTT. Amino acids: CASSDLGYSNQPQHF.

This chain links TRBV19 with TRBJ1-1; D is undetermined. The CDR3 totals 14 residues. V was shortened by 0 bases and J by 5 bases, with 10 bases between the two germline ends. The germline CDR1 and CDR2 sequences are LNHDA and SQIVND (reference sequence). For the CDR3, the DNA is TGTGCCAGTAGTATAGATTCAGTCAGTACTGAAGCTTTCTTT. Encoded protein: CASSIDSVSTEAFF.

V usage is TRBV4-3 and J usage is TRBJ2-1; the match to TRBD1 covers 10 bases. Trimming at V came to 6 bases and at J to 2 bases, leaving 1 base not matched to a gene. Per the germline V gene, CDR1 is LGHNA and CDR2 is YSLEER. This CDR3 comprises 14 residues. Here the CDR3 reads CASRGQGPYNEQFF. The CDR3 DNA follows: TGCGCCAGCAGGGGACAGGGGCCCTACAATGAGCAGTTCTTC.

The chain couples TRBV5-1 to TRBJ2-1; possible D gene TRBD2, 6 bases. V gave up 0 bases and J gave up 9 bases, with 16 bases separating them. The CDR3 runs to 15 residues. The V gene's germline CDR1 is SGHRS and CDR2 YFSETQ. The DNA for the CDR3 is TGCGCCAGCAGCTTGGGGGTCCCTAGCGAAGGTGAGCAGTTCTTC. This encodes CASSLGVPSEGEQFF.

The rearrangement joins TRBV27 to TRBJ1-1; a possible D gene is TRBD1 (6 bases). Germline V gene sequence: CDR1 MNHEY, CDR2 SMNVEV (reference sequence). This CDR3 spans 15 amino acids. The V end was cut by 0 bases, the J end by 0 bases, with 8 bases between. The CDR3 protein is CASSLSGHLNTEAFF. The CDR3 region has the DNA TGTGCCAGCAGTTTATCGGGACACCTGAACACTGAAGCTTTCTTT.

This chain links TRBV10-3 with TRBJ2-1, with D possibly called TRBD1 or TRBD2 (5 bases each). Germline loops: CDR1 ENHRY, CDR2 SYGVKD. V was shortened by 2 bases and J by 7 bases, with 6 bases between the two germline ends. This CDR3 contains 12 residues. The CDR3 sequence: CAISEGGNEQFF. The CDR3 DNA follows: TGTGCCATCAGTGAGGGGGGTAATGAGCAGTTCTTC.

This clone has just one count. The rearrangement joins TRBV5-1 to TRBJ2-1, with 8 bases that match TRBD2. V trimming: 5 bases; J trimming: 1 base; junction bases outside the gene matches: 2. Germline V gene data show CDR1 as SGHRS and CDR2 as YFSETQ. The CDR3 is 14 amino acids. The CDR3 protein is CASSSGISYNEQFF. The CDR3 bases are TGCGCCAGCAGTAGCGGGATTTCCTACAATGAGCAGTTCTTC.

V is TRBV10-3 and J is TRBJ2-3; maybe TRBD2 (9 bases). This CDR3 is 20 amino acids long. V was trimmed by 8 bases and J by 0 bases, leaving 30 bases between them. The germline V gene encodes CDR1 ENHRY and CDR2 SYGVKD. This CDR3 is CAILDRVLAGEGPSTDTQYF. DNA for the CDR3: TGTGCCATCCTGGACAGGGTGTTAGCGGGAGAGGGACCTAGCACAGATACGCAGTATTTT.

This rearrangement joins TRBV5-1 to TRBJ2-3; TRBD2 matches 7 bases. V lost 4 bases to trimming and J lost 4 bases; unmatched junction nucleotides: 15. This CDR3 has 17 residues. Germline values: CDR1 SGHRS, CDR2 YFSETQ. Here the CDR3 DNA reads TGCGCCAGCAGCCGGAATCCTGGGGCTAGCGGTGCAGATACGCAGTATTTT. Amino acid sequence: CASSRNPGASGADTQYF.

The chain carries TRBV11-3 and TRBJ2-7; possibly TRBD2 for D (6 bases). This CDR3 spans 14 amino acids. V was cut by 5 bases and J by 4 bases, with 15 bases left in between. Germline loops: CDR1 SGHNT, CDR2 YENEEA. The CDR3 region has the DNA TGTGCCAGCAGCCCTAACGCGGGGCGATACGAGCAGTACTTC. It specifies CASSPNAGRYEQYF. The complete variable domain, with remaining parts taken from reference TRBV11-3 and TRBJ2-7, reads EAGVVQSPRYKIIEKKQPVAFWCNPISGHNTLYWYLQNLGQGPELLIRYENEEAVDDSQLPKDRFSAERLKGVDSTLKIQPAELGDSAVYLCASSPNAGRYEQYFGPGTRLTVT.

This clone was seen a handful of times. The CDR3, as DNA: TGTGCCAGCAGTAAGAGCGGGAGTAGCCCCGAGCAGTACTTC. Translation gives CASSKSGSSPEQYF. This rearrangement joins TRBV7-9 to TRBJ2-7, with TRBD2 matching over 8 bases. Germline trimming cut 6 bases from V and 6 bases from J; bases unmatched to any gene: 10. This CDR3 comprises 14 residues. The germline V gene has CDR1 SEHNR and CDR2 FQNEAQ (reference sequence).

This clone has a handful of counts. The CDR3 DNA is TGCGCCAGCAGCCCAGGACAGGGTTCTAACTATGGCTACACCTTC. It specifies CASSPGQGSNYGYTF. This chain uses TRBV4-1 with TRBJ1-2; 8 bases agree with TRBD1. Germline CDR1 and CDR2: MGHRA and YSYEKL. CDR3 length: 15 residues. The ends lost 4 bases at V and 0 bases at J; junction bases unmatched: 4.

The chain links TRBV11-2 to TRBJ2-3; no reliable D call. CDR1 is SGHAT, CDR2 FQNNGV, per germline. The length of the CDR3 is 13 residues. V was clipped by 3 bases and J by 6 bases, with 10 bases between them. CDR3 sequence (DNA): TGTGCCAGCAGCTTGATTTATGCCGATACGCAGTATTTT. It codes for CASSLIYADTQYF.

The chain is built from TRBV19 and TRBJ1-1; D may be TRBD1 (5 bases). CDR1 is LNHDA, CDR2 SQIVND, per germline (reference sequence). V lost 7 bases and J lost 4, with 22 bases in between. This CDR3 comprises 16 residues. The CDR3 is CASNPQAANQGTEAFF. The CDR3 DNA reads TGTGCCAGTAATCCCCAGGCGGCCAACCAGGGCACTGAAGCTTTCTTT.

The chain carries TRBV5-8 and TRBJ2-5, with a tentative D call TRBD2 (5 bases). Per germline, CDR1 SGHTS and CDR2 YDEGEE. V was shortened by 1 base and J by 5 bases, with 9 bases between the two germline ends. The CDR3 runs to 13 residues. In DNA, the CDR3 is TGTGCCAGCAGCTTGATAGCGACGGAGACCCAGTACTTC. It translates to CASSLIATETQYF.

The gene calls are TRBV5-1 and TRBJ1-2, with D possibly TRBD1 on 6 matching bases. V was clipped by 0 bases and J by 6 bases, with 12 bases between them. CDR1 is SGHRS and CDR2 is YFSETQ in the germline V gene. The CDR3 spans 14 residues. As DNA, the CDR3 is TGCGCCAGCAGCTTGGACAGGGTTTACGATGGCTACACCTTC. This translates into CASSLDRVYDGYTF.

This rearrangement joins TRBV19 to TRBJ1-5; TRBD1 is a possible D gene (5 bases). The V gene's germline CDR1 is LNHDA and CDR2 SQIVND (reference sequence). The CDR3 covers 15 residues. V dropped 5 bases and J dropped 0 bases, with 11 bases sitting between them. The DNA for the CDR3 is TGTGCCAGTAGTCTACAGGTCTCTAGCAATCAGCCCCAGCATTTT. Translated: CASSLQVSSNQPQHF.

To note about this clone: One end of the junction varies from germline; a read error may be responsible. The CDR3 DNA follows: TGTGCCAGTATGCGGGAGAACGCCGGGGAGCTGTTTTTT. This gives the protein CASMRENAGELFF. J is TRBJ2-2 and V is TRBV19; TRBD2 matches 7 bases. The CDR3 loop spans 13 amino acids. Per germline, CDR1 LNHDA and CDR2 SQIVND (reference sequence).

With respect to this clone: Other DNA sequences in this sample translate to the same CDR3. This chain links TRBV6-5 with TRBJ1-1; 11 bases align to TRBD1. With 1 base clipped from V and 6 bases from J, the junction kept 4 bases outside the gene matches. CDR3 length: 15 residues. Looked up from germline, CDR1 is MNHEY and CDR2 is SVGAGI. The CDR3 reads CASSYLGQGGAEAFF. The CDR3 coding sequence is TGTGCCAGCAGTTACTTGGGACAGGGGGGGGCTGAAGCTTTCTTT.

The chain joins TRBV7-2 to TRBJ2-7; TRBD1 is a possible D gene (6 bases). The length of the CDR3 is 12 residues. Germline V gives CDR1 SGHTA, CDR2 FQGNSA. V was clipped by 6 bases and J by 4 bases, with 10 bases between them. CDR3 in DNA: TGTGCCAGCAGGGGGGACATTTACGAGCAGTACTTC. Translated, it gives CASRGDIYEQYF.

The chain joins TRBV19 to TRBJ2-3; 8 nucleotides align to TRBD2. Looked up from germline, CDR1 is LNHDA and CDR2 is SQIVND (reference sequence). V was pared by 1 base and J by 0 bases, with 3 bases of the junction left unmatched. This CDR3 region has 16 residues. The CDR3 loop reads CASSIASGSSTDTQYF. Written as DNA, the CDR3 is TGTGCCAGTAGTATAGCCAGCGGGAGTAGCACAGATACGCAGTATTTT.

This chain uses TRBV23-1 with TRBJ1-1, with D tentatively TRBD1 (6 bases). TRBV23-1 is known as an ORF, though its function is uncertain. V lost 4 bases, J lost 3 bases, and 27 bases lay in between. The CDR3 runs 19 residues. This CDR3 is CASSPSRGGGLRGYTEAFF. The CDR3 DNA reads as TGCGCCAGCAGTCCTTCCCGAGGGGGGGGACTACGAGGATACACTGAAGCTTTCTTT.

The chain combines TRBV11-1 with TRBJ2-7; TRBD1 agrees at 10 bases. The CDR3 loop spans 16 amino acids. The trim removed 5 bases at V and 2 bases at J, leaving 9 bases unmatched. The germline CDR1 and CDR2 sequences are SGHAT and FQDESV (reference sequence). DNA of the CDR3: TGTGCCAGCAGCGATACCGACAGGGGGCTCGCCTACGAGCAGTACTTC. Translation gives CASSDTDRGLAYEQYF.